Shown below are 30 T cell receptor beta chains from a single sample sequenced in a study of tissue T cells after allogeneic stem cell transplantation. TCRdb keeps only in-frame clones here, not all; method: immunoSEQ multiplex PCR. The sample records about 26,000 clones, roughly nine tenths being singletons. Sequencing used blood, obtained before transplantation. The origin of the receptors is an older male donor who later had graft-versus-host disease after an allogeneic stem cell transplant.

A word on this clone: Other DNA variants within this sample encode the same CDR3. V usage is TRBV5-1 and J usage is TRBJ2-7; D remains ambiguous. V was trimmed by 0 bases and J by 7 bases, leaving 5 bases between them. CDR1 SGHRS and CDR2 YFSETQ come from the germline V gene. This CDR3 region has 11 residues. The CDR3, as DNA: TGCGCCAGCAGCTTGGAGGGTGAGCAGTACTTC. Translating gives CASSLEGEQYF.

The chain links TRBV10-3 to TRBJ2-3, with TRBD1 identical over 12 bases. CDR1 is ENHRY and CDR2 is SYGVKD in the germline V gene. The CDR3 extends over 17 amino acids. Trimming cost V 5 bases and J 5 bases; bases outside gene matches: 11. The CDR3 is CAISSSSGQGARDTQYF. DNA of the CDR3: TGTGCCATCAGTTCCTCGTCGGGACAGGGGGCCCGAGATACGCAGTATTTT.

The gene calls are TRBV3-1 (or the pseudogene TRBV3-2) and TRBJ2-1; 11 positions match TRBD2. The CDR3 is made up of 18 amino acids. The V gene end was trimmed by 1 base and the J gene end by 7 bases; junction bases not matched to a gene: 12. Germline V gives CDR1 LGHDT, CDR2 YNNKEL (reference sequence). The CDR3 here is CASSQVKDVASGRNEQFF. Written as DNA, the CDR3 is TGTGCCAGCAGCCAAGTAAAAGACGTCGCTAGCGGGAGGAATGAGCAGTTCTTC.

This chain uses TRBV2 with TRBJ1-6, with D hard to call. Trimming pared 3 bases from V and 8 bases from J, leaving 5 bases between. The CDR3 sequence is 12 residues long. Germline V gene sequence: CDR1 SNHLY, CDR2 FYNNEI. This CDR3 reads CASSDSYSPLHF. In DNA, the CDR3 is TGTGCCAGCAGTGACAGCTATTCACCCCTCCACTTT.

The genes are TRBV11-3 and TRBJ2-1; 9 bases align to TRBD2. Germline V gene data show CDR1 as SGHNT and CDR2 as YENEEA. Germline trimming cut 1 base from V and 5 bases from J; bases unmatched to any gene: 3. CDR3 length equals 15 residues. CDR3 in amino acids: CASSLGASGNNEQFF. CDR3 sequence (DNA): TGTGCCAGCAGCTTAGGGGCTAGCGGGAACAATGAGCAGTTCTTC.

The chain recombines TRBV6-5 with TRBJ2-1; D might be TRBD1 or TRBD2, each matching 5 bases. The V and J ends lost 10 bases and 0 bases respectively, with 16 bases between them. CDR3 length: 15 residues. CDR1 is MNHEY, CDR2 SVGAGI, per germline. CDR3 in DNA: TGTGCCACCAGAACCGGGGCTTACTCCTACAATGAGCAGTTCTTC. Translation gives CATRTGAYSYNEQFF.

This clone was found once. The CDR3 region is CARRVSGRLCTDTQYF. The CDR3, as DNA: TGTGCCAGGCGGGTTAGCGGGAGATTGTGCACAGATACGCAGTATTTT. V usage is TRBV21-1 and J usage is TRBJ2-3; the tabulated D call, TRBD2, remains unverified against the DNA. TRBV21-1 is assigned pseudogene status. The CDR3 runs to 16 residues.

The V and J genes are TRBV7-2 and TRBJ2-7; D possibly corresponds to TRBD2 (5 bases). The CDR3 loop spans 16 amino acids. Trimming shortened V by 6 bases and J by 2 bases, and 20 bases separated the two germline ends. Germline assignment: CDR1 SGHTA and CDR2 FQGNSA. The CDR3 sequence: CASRRGWGLEAYEQYF. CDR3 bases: TGTGCCAGCAGACGCGGGTGGGGTTTAGAGGCCTACGAGCAGTACTTC.

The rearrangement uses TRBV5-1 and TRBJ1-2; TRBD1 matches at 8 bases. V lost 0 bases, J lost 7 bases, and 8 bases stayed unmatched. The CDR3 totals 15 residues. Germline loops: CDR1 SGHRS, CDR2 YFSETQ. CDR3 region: CASSLAGQGWGGYTF. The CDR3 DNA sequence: TGCGCCAGCAGCTTGGCCGGACAGGGCTGGGGTGGCTACACCTTC. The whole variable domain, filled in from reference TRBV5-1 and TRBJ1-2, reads KAGVTQTPRYLIKTRGQQVTLSCSPISGHRSVSWYQQTPGQGLQFLFEYFSETQRNKGNFPGRFSGRQFSNSRSEMNVSTLELGDSALYLCASSLAGQGWGGYTFGSGTRLTVV.

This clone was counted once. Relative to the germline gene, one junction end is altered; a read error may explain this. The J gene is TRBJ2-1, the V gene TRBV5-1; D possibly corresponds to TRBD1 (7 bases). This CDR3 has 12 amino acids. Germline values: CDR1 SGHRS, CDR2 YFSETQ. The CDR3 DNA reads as TGCGCCAGCAGCTTGGACGGGCGGAGGGGGCTCTTC. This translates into CASSLDGRRGLF. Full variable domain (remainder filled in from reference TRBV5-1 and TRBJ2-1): KAGVTQTPRYLIKTRGQQVTLSCSPISGHRSVSWYQQTPGQGLQFLFEYFSETQRNKGNFPGRFSGRQFSNSRSEMNVSTLELGDSALYLCASSLDGRRGLFGPGTRLTVL.

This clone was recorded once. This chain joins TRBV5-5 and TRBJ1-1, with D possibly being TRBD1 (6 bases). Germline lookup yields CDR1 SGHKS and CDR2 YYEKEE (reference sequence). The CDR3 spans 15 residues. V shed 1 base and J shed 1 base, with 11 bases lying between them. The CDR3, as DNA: TGTGCCAGCAGCTTGATGGGGGGACAGAACACTGAAGCTTTCTTT. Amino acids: CASSLMGGQNTEAFF.

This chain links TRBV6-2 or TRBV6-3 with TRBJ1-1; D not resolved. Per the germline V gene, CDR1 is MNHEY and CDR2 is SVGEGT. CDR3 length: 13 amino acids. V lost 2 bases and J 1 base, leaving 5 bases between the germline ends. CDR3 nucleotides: TGTGCCAGCAGTTACGACTGGAACACTGAAGCTTTCTTT. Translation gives CASSYDWNTEAFF.

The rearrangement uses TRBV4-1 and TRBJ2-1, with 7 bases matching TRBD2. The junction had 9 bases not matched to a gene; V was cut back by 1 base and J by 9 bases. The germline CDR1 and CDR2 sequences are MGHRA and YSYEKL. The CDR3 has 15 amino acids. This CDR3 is CASSQVRDYRVEQFF. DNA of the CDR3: TGCGCCAGCAGCCAAGTTAGGGACTATCGAGTTGAGCAGTTCTTC.

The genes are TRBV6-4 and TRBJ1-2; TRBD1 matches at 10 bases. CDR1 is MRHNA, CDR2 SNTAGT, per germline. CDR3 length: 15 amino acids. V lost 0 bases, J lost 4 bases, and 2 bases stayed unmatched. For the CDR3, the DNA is TGTGCCAGCAGTGACTCAGGGACAGGGGTCTATGGCTACACCTTC. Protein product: CASSDSGTGVYGYTF.

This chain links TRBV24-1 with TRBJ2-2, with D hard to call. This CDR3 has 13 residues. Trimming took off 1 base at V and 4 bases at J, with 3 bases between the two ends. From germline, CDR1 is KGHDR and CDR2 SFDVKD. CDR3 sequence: CATSDFFTGELFF. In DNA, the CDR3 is TGTGCCACCAGTGATTTTTTCACCGGGGAGCTGTTTTTT.

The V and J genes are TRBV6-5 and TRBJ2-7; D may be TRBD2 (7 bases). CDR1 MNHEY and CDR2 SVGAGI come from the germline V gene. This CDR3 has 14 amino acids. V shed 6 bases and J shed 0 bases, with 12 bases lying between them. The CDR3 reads CASRGGLASYEQYF. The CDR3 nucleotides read TGTGCCAGCAGGGGGGGGCTAGCCTCCTACGAGCAGTACTTC.

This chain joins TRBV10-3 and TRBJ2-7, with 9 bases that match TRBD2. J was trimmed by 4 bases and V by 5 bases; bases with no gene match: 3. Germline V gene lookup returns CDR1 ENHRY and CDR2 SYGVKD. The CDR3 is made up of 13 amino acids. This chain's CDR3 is CAISSSGTYEQYF. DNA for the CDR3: TGTGCCATCAGTTCTAGCGGGACTTACGAGCAGTACTTC.

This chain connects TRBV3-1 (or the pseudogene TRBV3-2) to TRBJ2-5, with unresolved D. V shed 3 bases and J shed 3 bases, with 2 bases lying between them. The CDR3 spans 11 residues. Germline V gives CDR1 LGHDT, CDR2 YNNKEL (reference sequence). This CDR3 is CASSHEETQYF. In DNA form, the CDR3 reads TGTGCCAGCAGCCATGAAGAGACCCAGTACTTC.

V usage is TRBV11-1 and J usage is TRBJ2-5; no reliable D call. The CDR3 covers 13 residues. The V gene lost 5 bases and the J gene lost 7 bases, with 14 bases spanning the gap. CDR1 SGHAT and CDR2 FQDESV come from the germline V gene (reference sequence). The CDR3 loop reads CASSDGIRLTQYF. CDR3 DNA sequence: TGTGCCAGCAGCGACGGAATACGGTTGACCCAGTACTTC.

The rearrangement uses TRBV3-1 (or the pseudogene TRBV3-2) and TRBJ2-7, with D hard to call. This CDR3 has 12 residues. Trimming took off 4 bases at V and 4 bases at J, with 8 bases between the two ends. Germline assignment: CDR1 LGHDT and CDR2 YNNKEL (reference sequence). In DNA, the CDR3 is TGTGCCAGCAGCCTATCAATTTACGAGCAGTACTTC. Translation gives CASSLSIYEQYF.

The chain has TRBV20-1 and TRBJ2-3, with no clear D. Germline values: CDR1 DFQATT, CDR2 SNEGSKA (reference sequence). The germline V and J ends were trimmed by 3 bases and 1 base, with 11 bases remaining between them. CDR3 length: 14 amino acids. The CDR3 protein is CSASPPSRTDTQYF. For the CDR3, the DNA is TGCAGTGCTAGTCCGCCCTCCCGCACAGATACGCAGTATTTT.

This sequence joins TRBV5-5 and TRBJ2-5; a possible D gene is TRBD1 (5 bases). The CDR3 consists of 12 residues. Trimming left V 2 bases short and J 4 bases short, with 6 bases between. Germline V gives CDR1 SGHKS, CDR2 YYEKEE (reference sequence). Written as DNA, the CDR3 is TGTGCCAGCAGCTTTCAGGGAGAGACCCAGTACTTC. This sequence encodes CASSFQGETQYF.

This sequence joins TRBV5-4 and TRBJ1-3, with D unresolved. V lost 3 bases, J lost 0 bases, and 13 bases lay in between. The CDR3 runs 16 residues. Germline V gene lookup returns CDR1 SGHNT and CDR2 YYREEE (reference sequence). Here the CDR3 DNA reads TGTGCCAGCAGCTCGGCGTACGCAAACTCTGGAAACACCATATATTTT. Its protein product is CASSSAYANSGNTIYF.

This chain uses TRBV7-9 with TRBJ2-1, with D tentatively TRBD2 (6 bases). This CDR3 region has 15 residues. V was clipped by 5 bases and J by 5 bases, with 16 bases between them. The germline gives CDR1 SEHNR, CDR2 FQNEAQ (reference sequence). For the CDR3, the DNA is TGTGCCAGCAGCCCGTGGGGGACTTACGACAATGAGCAGTTCTTC. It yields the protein CASSPWGTYDNEQFF.

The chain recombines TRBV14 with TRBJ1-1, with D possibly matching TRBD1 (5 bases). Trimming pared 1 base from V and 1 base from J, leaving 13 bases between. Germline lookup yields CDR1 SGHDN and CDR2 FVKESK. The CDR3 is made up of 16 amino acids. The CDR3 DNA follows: TGTGCCAGCAGCCAAGTTGCAGGGTATACGAACACTGAAGCTTTCTTT. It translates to CASSQVAGYTNTEAFF.

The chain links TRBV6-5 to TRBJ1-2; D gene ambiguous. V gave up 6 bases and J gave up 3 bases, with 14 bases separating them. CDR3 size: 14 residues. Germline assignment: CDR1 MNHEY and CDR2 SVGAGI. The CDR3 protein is CASRSPVGHYGYTF. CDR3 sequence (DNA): TGTGCCAGCAGATCGCCGGTGGGTCACTATGGCTACACCTTC.

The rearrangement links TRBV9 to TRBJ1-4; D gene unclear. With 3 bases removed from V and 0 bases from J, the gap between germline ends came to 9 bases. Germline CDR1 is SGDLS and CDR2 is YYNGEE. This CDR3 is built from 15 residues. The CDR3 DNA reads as TGTGCCAGCAGCGCAGACAAAGCAACTAATGAAAAACTGTTTTTT. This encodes CASSADKATNEKLFF.

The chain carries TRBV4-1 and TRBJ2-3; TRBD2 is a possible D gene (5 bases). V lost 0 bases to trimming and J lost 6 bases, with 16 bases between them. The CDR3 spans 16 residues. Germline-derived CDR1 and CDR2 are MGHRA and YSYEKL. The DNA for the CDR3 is TGCGCCAGCAGCCAAGATCGAGGGTCTATGAAGGATACGCAGTATTTT. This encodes CASSQDRGSMKDTQYF.

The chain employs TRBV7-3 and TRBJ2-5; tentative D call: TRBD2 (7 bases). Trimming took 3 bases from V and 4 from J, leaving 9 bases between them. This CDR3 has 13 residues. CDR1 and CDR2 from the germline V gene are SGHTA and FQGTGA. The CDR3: CASSLGGRETQYF. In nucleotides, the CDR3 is TGTGCCAGCAGCTTGGGGGGGCGAGAGACCCAGTACTTC.

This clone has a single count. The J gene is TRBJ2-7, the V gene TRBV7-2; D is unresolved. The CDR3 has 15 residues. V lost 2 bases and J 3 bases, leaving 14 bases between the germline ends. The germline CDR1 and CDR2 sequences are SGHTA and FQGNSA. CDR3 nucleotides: TGTGCCAGCAGCTTAAGTAGTCTAAAGGGCTACGAGCAGTACTTC. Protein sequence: CASSLSSLKGYEQYF.